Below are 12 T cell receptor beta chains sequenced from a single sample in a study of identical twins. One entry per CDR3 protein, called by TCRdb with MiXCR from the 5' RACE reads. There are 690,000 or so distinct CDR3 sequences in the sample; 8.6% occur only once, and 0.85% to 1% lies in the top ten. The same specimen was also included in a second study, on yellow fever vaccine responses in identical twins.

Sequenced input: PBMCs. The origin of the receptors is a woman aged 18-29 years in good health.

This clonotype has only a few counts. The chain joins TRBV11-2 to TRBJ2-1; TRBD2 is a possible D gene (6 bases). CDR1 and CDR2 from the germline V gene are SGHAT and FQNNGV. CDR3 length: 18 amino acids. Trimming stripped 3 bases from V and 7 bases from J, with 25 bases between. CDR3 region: CASSFFSVGARAGNEQFF. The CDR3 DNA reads TGTGCCAGCAGCTTTTTCTCTGTCGGCGCAAGGGCGGGGAATGAGCAGTTCTTC.

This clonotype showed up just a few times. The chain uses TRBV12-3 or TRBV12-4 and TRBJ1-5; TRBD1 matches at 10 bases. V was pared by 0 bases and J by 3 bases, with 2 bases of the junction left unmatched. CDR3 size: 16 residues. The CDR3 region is CASSLADRGSNQPQHF. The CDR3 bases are TGTGCCAGCAGTTTAGCGGACAGGGGGTCCAATCAGCCCCAGCATTTT.

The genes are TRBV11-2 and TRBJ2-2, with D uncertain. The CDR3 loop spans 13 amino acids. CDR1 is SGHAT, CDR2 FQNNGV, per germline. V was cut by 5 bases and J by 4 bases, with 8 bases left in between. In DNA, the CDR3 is TGTGCCAGCAGCCGTTCCCGCACCGGGGAGCTGTTTTTT. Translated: CASSRSRTGELFF.

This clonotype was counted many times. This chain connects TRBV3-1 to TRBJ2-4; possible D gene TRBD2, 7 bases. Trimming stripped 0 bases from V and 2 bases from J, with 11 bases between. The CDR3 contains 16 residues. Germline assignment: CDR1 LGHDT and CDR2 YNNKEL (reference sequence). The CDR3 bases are TGTGCCAGCAGCCAAGATGCGGGGGCGCCCAAAAACATTCAGTACTTC. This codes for CASSQDAGAPKNIQYF.

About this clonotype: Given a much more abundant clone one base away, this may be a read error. CDR3 nucleotide sequence: TGTGCCTGCAGTTTACAGAGCGGGGGGGCTCTAGCCAAAAACATTCAGTACTTC. This gives the protein CACSLQSGGALAKNIQYF. This chain uses TRBV12-3 or TRBV12-4 with TRBJ2-4, with 10 bases lining up with TRBD2. CDR3 size: 18 residues.

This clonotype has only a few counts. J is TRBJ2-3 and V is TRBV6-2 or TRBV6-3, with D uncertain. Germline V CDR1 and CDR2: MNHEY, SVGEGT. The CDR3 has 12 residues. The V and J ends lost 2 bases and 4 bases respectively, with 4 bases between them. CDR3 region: CASSYPPDTQYF. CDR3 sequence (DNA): TGTGCCAGCAGTTACCCCCCAGATACGCAGTATTTT.

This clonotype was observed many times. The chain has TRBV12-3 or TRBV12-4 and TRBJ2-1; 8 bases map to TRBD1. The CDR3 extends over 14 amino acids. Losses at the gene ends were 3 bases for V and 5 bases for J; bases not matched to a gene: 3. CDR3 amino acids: CASSFRTGNNEQFF. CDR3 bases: TGTGCCAGCAGTTTCAGGACAGGGAACAATGAGCAGTTCTTC.

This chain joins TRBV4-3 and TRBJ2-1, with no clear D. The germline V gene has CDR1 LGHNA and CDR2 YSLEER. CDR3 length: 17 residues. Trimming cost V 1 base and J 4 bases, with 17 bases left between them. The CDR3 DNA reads TGCGCCAGCAGCCAAGGCTTTTCGGGTGTGAATTACAATGAGCAGTTCTTC. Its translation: CASSQGFSGVNYNEQFF.

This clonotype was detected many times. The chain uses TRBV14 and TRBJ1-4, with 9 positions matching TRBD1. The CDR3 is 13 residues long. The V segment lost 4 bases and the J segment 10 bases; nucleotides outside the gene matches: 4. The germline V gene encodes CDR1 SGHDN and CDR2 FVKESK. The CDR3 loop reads CASSRDRERKLFF. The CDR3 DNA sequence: TGTGCCAGCAGCCGGGACAGGGAGAGAAAACTGTTTTTT.

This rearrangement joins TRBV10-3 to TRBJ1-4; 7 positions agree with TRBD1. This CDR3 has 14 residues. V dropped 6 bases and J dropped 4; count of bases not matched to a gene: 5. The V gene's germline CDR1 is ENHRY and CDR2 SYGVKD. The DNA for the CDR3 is TGTGCCATCAGCCCGGACAGGCTTAATGAAAAACTGTTTTTT. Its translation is CAISPDRLNEKLFF.

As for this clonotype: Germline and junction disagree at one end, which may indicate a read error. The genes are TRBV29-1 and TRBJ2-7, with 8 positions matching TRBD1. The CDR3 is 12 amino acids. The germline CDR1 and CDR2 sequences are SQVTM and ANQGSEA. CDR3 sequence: CSGRTGYYEHYF. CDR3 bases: TGCAGCGGGCGGACAGGGTACTACGAGCACTACTTC.

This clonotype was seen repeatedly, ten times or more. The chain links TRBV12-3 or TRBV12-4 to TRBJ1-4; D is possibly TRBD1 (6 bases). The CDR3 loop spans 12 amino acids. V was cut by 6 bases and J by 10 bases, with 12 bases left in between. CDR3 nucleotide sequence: TGTGCCAGCAGCGAAGGAGGGGGAAAACTGTTTTTT. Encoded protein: CASSEGGGKLFF.